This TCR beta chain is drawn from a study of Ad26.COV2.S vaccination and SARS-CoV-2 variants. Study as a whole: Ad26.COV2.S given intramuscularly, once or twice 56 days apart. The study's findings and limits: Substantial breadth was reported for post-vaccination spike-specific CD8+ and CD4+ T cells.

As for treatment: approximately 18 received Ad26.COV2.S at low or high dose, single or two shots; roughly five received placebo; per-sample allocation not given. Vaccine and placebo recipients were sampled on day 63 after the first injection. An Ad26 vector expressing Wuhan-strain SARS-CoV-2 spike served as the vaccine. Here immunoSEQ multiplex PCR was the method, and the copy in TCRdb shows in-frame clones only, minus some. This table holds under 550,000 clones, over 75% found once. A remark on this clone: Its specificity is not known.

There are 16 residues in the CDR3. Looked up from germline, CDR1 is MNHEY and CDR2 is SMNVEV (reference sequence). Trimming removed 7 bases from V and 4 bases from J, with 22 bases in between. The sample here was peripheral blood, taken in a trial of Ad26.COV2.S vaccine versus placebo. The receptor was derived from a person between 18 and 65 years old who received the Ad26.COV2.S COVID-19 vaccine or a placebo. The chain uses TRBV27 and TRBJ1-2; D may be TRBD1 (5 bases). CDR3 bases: TGTGCCAGCACGACCGTTGGAGGGGCTGACTCCTATGGCTACACCTTC. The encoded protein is CASTTVGGADSYGYTF.